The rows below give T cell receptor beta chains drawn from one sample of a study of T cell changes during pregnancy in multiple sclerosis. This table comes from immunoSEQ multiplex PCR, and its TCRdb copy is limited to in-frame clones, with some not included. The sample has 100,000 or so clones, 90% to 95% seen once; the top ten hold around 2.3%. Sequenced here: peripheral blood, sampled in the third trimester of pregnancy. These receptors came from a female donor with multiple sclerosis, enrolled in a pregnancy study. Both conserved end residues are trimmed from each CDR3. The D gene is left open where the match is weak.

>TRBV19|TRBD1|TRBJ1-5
ASSMGQGRSNQPQH
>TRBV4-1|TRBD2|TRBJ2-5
ASSNVAGGGETQY
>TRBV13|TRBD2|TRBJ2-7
ASSLESRLAGIHEQY
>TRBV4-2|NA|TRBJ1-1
ASSLGGGNTEAF
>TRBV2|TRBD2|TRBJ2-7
ASSQTGGPREQY
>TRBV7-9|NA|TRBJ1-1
ASSLDAGTNTEAF
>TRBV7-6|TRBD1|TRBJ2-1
ASSLFGTGYGEQF
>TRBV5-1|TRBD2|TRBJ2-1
ASSRTSGSKNEQF
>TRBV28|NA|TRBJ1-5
ASSLPYSNQPQH
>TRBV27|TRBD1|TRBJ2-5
ASSFEFRRTGHETQY
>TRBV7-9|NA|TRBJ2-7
ASSYPGTWDYEQY
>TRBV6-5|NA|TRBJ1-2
ASREDRPNYGYT
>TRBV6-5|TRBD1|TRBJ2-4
ASSVDRGNIQY
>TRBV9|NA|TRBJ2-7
ASSVEPGKDYEQY